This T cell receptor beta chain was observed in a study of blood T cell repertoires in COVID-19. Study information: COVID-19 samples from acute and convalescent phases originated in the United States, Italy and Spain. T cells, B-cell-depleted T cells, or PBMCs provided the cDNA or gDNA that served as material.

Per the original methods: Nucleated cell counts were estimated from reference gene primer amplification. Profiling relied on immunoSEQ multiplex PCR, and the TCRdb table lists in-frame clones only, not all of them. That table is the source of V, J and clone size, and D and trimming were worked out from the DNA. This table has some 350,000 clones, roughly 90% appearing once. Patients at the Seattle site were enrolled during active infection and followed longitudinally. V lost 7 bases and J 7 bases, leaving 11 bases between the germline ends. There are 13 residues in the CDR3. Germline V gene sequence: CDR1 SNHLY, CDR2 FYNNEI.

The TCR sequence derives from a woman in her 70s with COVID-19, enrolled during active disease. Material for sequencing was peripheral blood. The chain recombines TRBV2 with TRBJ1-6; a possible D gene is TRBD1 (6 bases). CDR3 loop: CASNGQGNSPLHF. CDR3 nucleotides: TGTGCCAGCAATGGGCAGGGGAATTCACCCCTCCACTTT.